One sample yielded the 28 T cell receptor beta chains listed below, sequenced in a study of blood T cell repertoires in COVID-19. The repertoire was sequenced with immunoSEQ multiplex PCR; TCRdb's copy has only in-frame clones and lacks some. Of 200,000 to 250,000 clones listed, around 80% are singletons. Sequenced sample: peripheral blood. All receptors come from a woman aged 18-35 years with acute or convalescent COVID-19.

CDR3 nucleotide sequence: TGTGCCAGCAGCGCCCGGGACAGCTTTACCCTGTCTAGTGAAAAACTGTTTTTT. Encoded protein: CASSARDSFTLSSEKLFF. The chain couples TRBV9 to TRBJ1-4, with TRBD1 matching 7 bases. Trimming at V came to 3 bases and at J to 7 bases, leaving 18 bases not matched to a gene. This CDR3 is built from 18 residues. Per germline, CDR1 SGDLS and CDR2 YYNGEE.

This chain connects TRBV24-1 to TRBJ2-1; 8 nucleotides agree with TRBD1. The CDR3 totals 13 residues. V lost 2 bases, J lost 8 bases, and 1 base stayed unmatched. Germline loops: CDR1 KGHDR, CDR2 SFDVKD. This CDR3 reads CATSDYRGYEQFF. In DNA, the CDR3 is TGTGCCACCAGTGATTACAGGGGGTATGAGCAGTTCTTC.

The V and J genes are TRBV5-8 and TRBJ2-7; 8 nucleotides agree with TRBD1. V dropped 1 base and J dropped 7; count of bases not matched to a gene: 10. Germline V gives CDR1 SGHTS, CDR2 YDEGEE. The CDR3 is made up of 15 amino acids. Here the CDR3 reads CASSLRQGANFEQYF. CDR3 in DNA: TGTGCCAGCAGCTTGAGGCAGGGGGCGAATTTTGAGCAGTACTTC.

This chain joins TRBV6-6 and TRBJ2-1; 12 bases align to TRBD2. CDR1 and CDR2 (germline): MNHNY, SVGAGI (reference sequence). The CDR3 has 16 amino acids. V lost 1 base and J lost 8; bases outside the gene matches: 6. The CDR3 is CASSYFPSGRAYEQFF. For the CDR3, the DNA is TGTGCCAGCAGTTACTTCCCTAGCGGGAGGGCCTATGAGCAGTTCTTC.

CDR3 residues: CASSSGLAGVEQYF. In DNA, the CDR3 is TGCGCCAGCAGCTCTGGACTAGCGGGAGTCGAGCAGTACTTC. V is TRBV5-1 and J is TRBJ2-7, with 13 bases matching TRBD2. CDR3 length: 14 residues. CDR1 is SGHRS and CDR2 is YFSETQ in the germline V gene. J lost 6 bases, V lost 3 bases, and 3 bases had no gene match.

The chain recombines TRBV4-3 with TRBJ1-2, with 7 bases matching TRBD1. Germline lookup yields CDR1 LGHNA and CDR2 YSLEER. The CDR3 has 16 residues. With V trimmed by 3 bases and J by 2 bases, 9 bases remained unmatched. The CDR3 DNA reads TGCGCCAGCAGCCATGTACAGGGGACAGAGAACTATGGCTACACCTTC. This codes for CASSHVQGTENYGYTF.

This clone was seen once. The chain couples TRBV29-1 to TRBJ2-7; TRBD2 aligns across 13 bases. The CDR3 runs 16 residues. V lost 6 bases to trimming and J lost 1 base; unmatched junction nucleotides: 9. Looked up from germline, CDR1 is SQVTM and CDR2 is ANQGSEA. The CDR3 bases are TGCAGCGTCATTAGGGGACTAGCGGGAAAATCCTACGAGCAGTACTTC. It specifies CSVIRGLAGKSYEQYF.

The sample holds one count of this clone. The chain recombines TRBV4-3 with TRBJ1-6; D remains ambiguous. Germline V gene lookup returns CDR1 LGHNA and CDR2 YSLEER. The CDR3 spans 15 residues. Trimming took off 0 bases at V and 9 bases at J, with 12 bases between the two ends. The CDR3 loop is CASSQDWAVSSPLHF. The CDR3 DNA reads TGCGCCAGCAGCCAAGATTGGGCAGTCTCTTCACCCCTCCACTTT.

The gene calls are TRBV30 and TRBJ2-2; TRBD1 is a possible D gene (5 bases). V was shortened by 4 bases and J by 6 bases, with 12 bases between the two germline ends. The CDR3 runs 13 residues. Germline assignment: CDR1 GTSNPN and CDR2 SVGIG (reference sequence). The CDR3 nucleotides are TGTGCCTGGAAATTCACCAGGGCCGGGGAGCTGTTTTTT. This gives the protein CAWKFTRAGELFF.

V is TRBV10-3 and J is TRBJ2-7; the match to TRBD2 covers 11 bases. V was pared by 5 bases and J by 3 bases, with 3 bases of the junction left unmatched. The germline V gene has CDR1 ENHRY and CDR2 SYGVKD. The CDR3 extends over 14 amino acids. The CDR3 nucleotides read TGTGCCATCAGTCATGGGACTAGCGGCTACGAGCAGTACTTC. Translated: CAISHGTSGYEQYF.

This clone was seen once. The V call is TRBV7-2, the J call TRBJ1-5; no firm D call. Germline assignment: CDR1 SGHTA and CDR2 FQGNSA. V dropped 1 base and J dropped 5 bases, with 9 bases sitting between them. The CDR3 length is 14 residues. The CDR3 sequence is CASSLGPRDQPQHF. Here the CDR3 DNA reads TGTGCCAGCAGCTTAGGGCCCCGTGATCAGCCCCAGCATTTT.

This rearrangement joins TRBV6-1 to TRBJ1-5, with a weak D call TRBD1 (6 bases). Deletions cut 1 base from V and 7 bases from J, with 20 bases between. Looked up from germline, CDR1 is MNHNS and CDR2 is SASEGT. The CDR3 totals 17 residues. The CDR3 DNA sequence: TGTGCCAGCAGTGAAGACGGGGGGGCAGTTATCCCCCAGCCCCAGCATTTT. Encoded protein: CASSEDGGAVIPQPQHF.

The J gene is TRBJ2-1, the V gene TRBV7-8; 14 bases fit TRBD2. The CDR3 has 20 residues. Trimming took 0 bases from V and 7 from J; bases not matched to a gene: 14. Germline loops: CDR1 SGHVS, CDR2 FQNEAQ. The CDR3 reads CASSLAATSGRALLYNEQFF. As DNA, the CDR3 is TGTGCCAGCAGCTTAGCGGCGACTAGCGGGAGGGCCCTATTATATAATGAGCAGTTCTTC.

This clone occurred a few times. The chain is built from TRBV25-1 and TRBJ1-1; D uncertain. There are 15 residues in the CDR3. V gave up 2 bases and J gave up 1 base, with 11 bases separating them. Germline V CDR1 and CDR2: MGHDK, SYGVNS. The CDR3 nucleotides read TGTGCCAGCAGTGAAGCAAAGAGTGCGAACACTGAAGCTTTCTTT. Translating gives CASSEAKSANTEAFF.

The V call is TRBV6-4, the J call TRBJ2-2; TRBD1 matches at 8 bases. CDR3 length: 15 residues. Per germline, CDR1 MRHNA and CDR2 SNTAGT. With 5 bases clipped from V and 6 bases from J, the junction kept 8 bases outside the gene matches. CDR3 residues: CASSPGQGGPGELFF. The CDR3 nucleotides read TGTGCCAGCAGTCCCGGACAGGGTGGGCCCGGGGAGCTGTTTTTT.

Points on this clone: Compared with germline, one end of the junction differs, possibly owing to a read error. The chain combines TRBV27 with TRBJ1-2; 9 positions match TRBD1. Germline loops: CDR1 MNHEY, CDR2 SMNVEV (reference sequence). The CDR3 is made up of 16 amino acids. The CDR3 coding sequence is TGTGCCAGCAATTTATCGGGACAGGGCCTCCTAGGTGGCTACACCTTC. Translating it yields CASNLSGQGLLGGYTF.

The V and J genes are TRBV4-1 and TRBJ2-7, with D perhaps TRBD1 (5 bases). The germline CDR1 and CDR2 sequences are MGHRA and YSYEKL. V was pared by 0 bases and J by 2 bases, with 11 bases between. The CDR3 is made up of 15 amino acids. CDR3 region: CASSQEGHWTYEQYF. As DNA, the CDR3 is TGCGCCAGCAGCCAAGAAGGACACTGGACCTACGAGCAGTACTTC.

The chain's CDR3 is CASSFYLGTRYSNQPQHF. CDR3 coding DNA: TGTGCCAGCAGCTTTTATCTAGGGACTCGTTATAGCAATCAGCCCCAGCATTTT. The chain uses TRBV7-9 and TRBJ1-5, with D tentatively TRBD1 (5 bases). The CDR3 loop spans 18 amino acids. Per germline, CDR1 SEHNR and CDR2 FQNEAQ (reference sequence). The V end lost 3 bases, the J end lost 0 bases, and 18 bases lay between the germline ends.

The chain uses TRBV4-3 and TRBJ1-5; the D gene is possibly TRBD1 (6 bases). The CDR3 has 19 residues. Trimming took 0 bases from V and 3 from J, leaving 21 bases between them. In germline, CDR1 is LGHNA, CDR2 YSLEER. The CDR3 region is CASSQDLPRGGDFNQPQHF. CDR3 bases: TGCGCCAGCAGCCAAGATCTCCCCAGAGGGGGTGACTTCAATCAGCCCCAGCATTTT.

V is TRBV7-2 and J is TRBJ2-1; 13 nucleotides align to TRBD2. The CDR3 is 16 residues long. Looked up from germline, CDR1 is SGHTA and CDR2 is FQGNSA. The trim removed 2 bases at V and 5 bases at J, leaving 3 bases unmatched. DNA of the CDR3: TGTGCCAGCAGCTTACGCGGGACTAGCGGGGACAATGAGCAGTTCTTC. This translates into CASSLRGTSGDNEQFF. The entire variable domain, with the rest obtained from reference TRBV7-2 and TRBJ2-1, is as follows: GAGVSQSPSNKVTEKGKDVELRCDPISGHTALYWYRQSLGQGLEFLIYFQGNSAPDKSGLPSDRFSAERTGGSVSTLTIQRTQQEDSAVYLCASSLRGTSGDNEQFFGPGTRLTVL.

This clone occurred once. The rearrangement joins TRBV19 to TRBJ1-5, with D unresolved. Germline V gene data show CDR1 as LNHDA and CDR2 as SQIVND (reference sequence). Trimming took 3 bases from V and 3 from J, leaving 6 bases between them. The CDR3 consists of 13 residues. The CDR3 DNA reads as TGTGCCAGTAGTATCCAATTCAATCAGCCCCAGCATTTT. It codes for CASSIQFNQPQHF.

V and J are TRBV3-1 (or the pseudogene TRBV3-2) and TRBJ2-1, with a possible D match to TRBD2 (5 bases). This CDR3 contains 16 residues. Germline loops: CDR1 LGHDT, CDR2 YNNKEL (reference sequence). The V gene lost 1 base and the J gene lost 10 bases, with 20 bases spanning the gap. Here the CDR3 DNA reads TGTGCCAGCAGCCAAGTATTGCGGAATTACCGGAGGGAGCAGTTCTTC. Translated: CASSQVLRNYRREQFF.

The chain links TRBV27 to TRBJ2-1; 12 bases fit TRBD2. The germline gives CDR1 MNHEY, CDR2 SMNVEV (reference sequence). This CDR3 comprises 15 residues. The ends lost 5 bases at V and 8 bases at J; junction bases unmatched: 7. The CDR3 protein is CASSIATSGSYEQFF. The CDR3 coding sequence is TGTGCCAGCAGTATAGCGACTAGCGGGAGTTATGAGCAGTTCTTC.

This clone has a single count. V usage is TRBV6-2 or TRBV6-3 and J usage is TRBJ2-3; 7 bases map to TRBD2. CDR3 length: 18 amino acids. Trimming cost V 0 bases and J 1 base; bases outside gene matches: 10. In germline, CDR1 is MNHEY, CDR2 SVGEGT. The CDR3 here is CASSYSIRGGRGTDTQYF. The CDR3 DNA sequence: TGTGCCAGCAGTTACTCGATACGGGGCGGGAGAGGCACAGATACGCAGTATTTT.

The chain is built from TRBV4-3 and TRBJ2-1, with 7 bases fitting TRBD1. Germline V gene data show CDR1 as LGHNA and CDR2 as YSLEER. V lost 0 bases, J lost 7 bases, and 6 bases stayed unmatched. This CDR3 region has 15 residues. The CDR3 sequence: CASSQDRAGGNEQFF. In DNA, the CDR3 is TGCGCCAGCAGCCAAGATCGGGCAGGGGGAAATGAGCAGTTCTTC.

The CDR3 spells CASSKGLAGGPHEQYF. The CDR3 nucleotides read TGTGCCAGCAGTAAAGGCCTAGCGGGAGGGCCTCACGAGCAGTACTTC. The chain has TRBV6-2 or TRBV6-3 and TRBJ2-7, with 12 bases aligning to TRBD2. Trimming took 5 bases from V and 5 from J; bases not matched to a gene: 10. This CDR3 comprises 16 residues. CDR1 is MNHEY, CDR2 SVGEGT, per germline.

CDR3 loop: CASKAELTDTQYF. The DNA for the CDR3 is TGTGCCAGCAAAGCGGAGCTCACAGATACGCAGTATTTT. V is TRBV5-6 and J is TRBJ2-3, with D possibly being TRBD2 (5 bases). Trimming removed 6 bases at V and 2 bases at J, with 10 bases between. There are 13 residues in the CDR3. Per the germline V gene, CDR1 is SGHDT and CDR2 is YYEEEE.

A single count supports this clone. The gene calls are TRBV5-1 and TRBJ2-1, with D perhaps matching TRBD1 (6 bases). CDR3 length: 17 residues. Germline CDR1 and CDR2: SGHRS and YFSETQ. Deletions cut 3 bases from V and 1 base from J, with 17 bases between. The CDR3 loop reads CASSYQPGTNSYNEQFF. The CDR3 coding sequence is TGCGCCAGCAGCTACCAACCCGGGACAAATTCCTACAATGAGCAGTTCTTC.